Below, 2 T cell receptor beta chains from the same sample are listed, as sequenced in a study of graft-versus-host responses after intestinal transplantation. Their antigen targets remain unknown. This table comes from immunoSEQ multiplex PCR, and its TCRdb copy is limited to in-frame clones, with some not included. The sample includes tens of thousands of clones, 80% to 95% of them seen just once. The sample in question was unstimulated CD8+ T cells sorted from spleen or lymph node cells, obtained before intestinal transplant. All receptors derive from a human donor who received an intestinal transplant.

The chain carries TRBV7-3 and TRBJ1-1; a weak D match, TRBD1 (5 bases). The CDR3 extends over 14 amino acids. With 4 bases removed from V and 5 bases from J, the gap between germline ends came to 14 bases. Germline V gene lookup returns CDR1 SGHTA and CDR2 FQGTGA. The CDR3, as DNA: TGTGCCAGCAGCTCCGACAGTGCTTGGACTGAAGCTTTCTTT. This sequence encodes CASSSDSAWTEAFF.

The rearrangement uses TRBV5-8 and TRBJ1-5; D gene uncertain. Germline loops: CDR1 SGHTS, CDR2 YDEGEE. This CDR3 has 15 residues. V lost 4 bases and J 5 bases, leaving 16 bases between the germline ends. The CDR3 DNA follows: TGTGCCAGCAGCCCCTCCGGGGAAGGGTATCAGCCCCAGCATTTT. Translation: CASSPSGEGYQPQHF.